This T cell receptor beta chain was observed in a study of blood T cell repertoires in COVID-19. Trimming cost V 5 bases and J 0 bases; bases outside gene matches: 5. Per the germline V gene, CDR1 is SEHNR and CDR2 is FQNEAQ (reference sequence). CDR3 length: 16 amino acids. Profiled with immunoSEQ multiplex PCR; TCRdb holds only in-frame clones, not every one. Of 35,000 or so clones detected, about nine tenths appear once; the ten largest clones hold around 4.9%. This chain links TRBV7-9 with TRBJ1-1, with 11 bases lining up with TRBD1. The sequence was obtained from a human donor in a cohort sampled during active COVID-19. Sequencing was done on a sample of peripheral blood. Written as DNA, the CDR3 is TGTGCCAGCAGCACGGACAGGGGGCCGATGAACACTGAAGCTTTCTTT. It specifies CASSTDRGPMNTEAFF.